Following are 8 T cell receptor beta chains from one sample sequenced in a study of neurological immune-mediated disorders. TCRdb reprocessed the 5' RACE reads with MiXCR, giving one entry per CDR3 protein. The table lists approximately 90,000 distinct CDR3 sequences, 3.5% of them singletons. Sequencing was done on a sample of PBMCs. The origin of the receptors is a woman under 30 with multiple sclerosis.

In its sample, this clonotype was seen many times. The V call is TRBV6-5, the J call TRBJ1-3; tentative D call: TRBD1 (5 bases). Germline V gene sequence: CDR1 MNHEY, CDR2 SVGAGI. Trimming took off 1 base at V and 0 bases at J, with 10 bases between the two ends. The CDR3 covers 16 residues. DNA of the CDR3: TGTGCCAGCAGTTACTTTGGGGGTAACTCTGGAAACACCATATATTTT. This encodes CASSYFGGNSGNTIYF.

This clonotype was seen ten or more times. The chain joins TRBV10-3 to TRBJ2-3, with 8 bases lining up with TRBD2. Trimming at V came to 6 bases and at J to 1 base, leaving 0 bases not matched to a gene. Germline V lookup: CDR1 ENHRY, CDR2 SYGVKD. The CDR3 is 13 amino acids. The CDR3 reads CAIRREGTDTQYF. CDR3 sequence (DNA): TGTGCCATCAGGCGGGAGGGCACAGATACGCAGTATTTT.

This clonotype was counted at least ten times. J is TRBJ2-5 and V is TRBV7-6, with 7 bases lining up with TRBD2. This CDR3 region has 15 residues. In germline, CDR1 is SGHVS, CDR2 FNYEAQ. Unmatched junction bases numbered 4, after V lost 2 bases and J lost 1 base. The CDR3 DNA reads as TGTGCCAGCAGCTTAATGGCTAGCGGCCAAGAGACCCAGTACTTC. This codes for CASSLMASGQETQYF.

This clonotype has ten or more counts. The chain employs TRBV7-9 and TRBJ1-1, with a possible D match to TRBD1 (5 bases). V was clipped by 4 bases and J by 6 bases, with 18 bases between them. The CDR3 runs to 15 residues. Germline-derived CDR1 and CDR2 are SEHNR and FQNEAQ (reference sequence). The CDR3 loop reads CASSSREVWGPEAFF. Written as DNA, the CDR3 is TGTGCCAGCAGCTCCAGGGAAGTCTGGGGTCCTGAAGCTTTCTTT.

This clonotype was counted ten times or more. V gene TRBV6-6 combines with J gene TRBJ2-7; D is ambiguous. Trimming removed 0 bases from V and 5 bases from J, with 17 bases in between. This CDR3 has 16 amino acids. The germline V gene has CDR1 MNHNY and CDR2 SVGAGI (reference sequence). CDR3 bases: TGTGCCAGCAGTTACTCGTCCGGGCCCCTTTCGGACGAGCAGTACTTC. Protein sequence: CASSYSSGPLSDEQYF.

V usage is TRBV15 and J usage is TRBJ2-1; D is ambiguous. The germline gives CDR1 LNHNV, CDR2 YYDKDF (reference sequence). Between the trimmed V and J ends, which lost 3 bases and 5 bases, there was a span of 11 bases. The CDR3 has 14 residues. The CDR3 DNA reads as TGTGCCACCAGCAGGGGTGACCGGGACAATGAGCAGTTCTTC. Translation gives CATSRGDRDNEQFF.

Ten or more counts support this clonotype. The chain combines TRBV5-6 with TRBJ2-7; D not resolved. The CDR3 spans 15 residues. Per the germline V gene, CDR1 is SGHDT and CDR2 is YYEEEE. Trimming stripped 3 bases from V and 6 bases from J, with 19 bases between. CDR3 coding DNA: TGTGCCAGCAGCTCCTCCCACGCCGTCCGCTTCGAGCAGTACTTC. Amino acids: CASSSSHAVRFEQYF.

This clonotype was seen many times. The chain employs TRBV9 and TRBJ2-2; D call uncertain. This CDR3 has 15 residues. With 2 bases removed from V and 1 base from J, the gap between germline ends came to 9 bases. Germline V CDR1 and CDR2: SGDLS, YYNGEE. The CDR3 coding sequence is TGTGCCAGCAGCGTGGGCAGGCTGAACACCGGGGAGCTGTTTTTT. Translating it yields CASSVGRLNTGELFF.